These 14 T cell receptor beta chains were sequenced from one sample in a study of T cells after yellow fever vaccination. TCRdb re-called the 5' RACE reads through MiXCR, storing one row per CDR3 protein. The sample holds over 110,000 distinct CDR3 sequences; around 7.7% are singletons and the top ten take around 0.73%. The source was CD4+ T cells sorted from PBMCs, collected 5 days after the yellow fever booster vaccination. The origin of the receptors is a man aged 25 to 45 who received the YFV17D yellow fever vaccine.

At least ten counts were recorded for this clonotype. J is TRBJ2-7 and V is TRBV7-2; 8 bases map to TRBD1. Germline CDR1 and CDR2: SGHTA and FQGNSA. The CDR3 has 14 residues. The ends lost 2 bases at V and 6 bases at J; junction bases unmatched: 6. CDR3 sequence reads: CASSLLQGGSEQYF. The CDR3 nucleotides are TGTGCCAGCAGCTTATTACAGGGGGGCAGCGAGCAGTACTTC.

About this clonotype: Being one base from a much bigger clone, this may be a read error. This rearrangement joins TRBV11-2 to TRBJ2-7; D ambiguous. Germline loops: CDR1 SGHAT, CDR2 FQNNGV. CDR3 length: 18 amino acids. Trimming left V 2 bases short and J 2 bases short, with 22 bases between. The CDR3 DNA sequence: TGTGCCAGCAGCTTATCAGTCGCGATATGGGATCCGACCTACGAGCAGTACTTC. Amino acids: CASSLSVAIWDPTYEQYF.

The V call is TRBV12-5, the J call TRBJ2-7; the match to TRBD1 covers 8 bases. V lost 0 bases and J lost 3; bases outside the gene matches: 10. This CDR3 has 17 amino acids. Germline CDR1 is LGHNT and CDR2 is FRNRAP. The DNA of the CDR3 is TGTGCTAGTGGTTTGGTACTAAGACAGGGGACCTACTACGAGCAGTACTTC. Its translation is CASGLVLRQGTYYEQYF.

With respect to this clonotype: An end of the junction differs from the germline gene, which may be a read error. The V gene is TRBV12-3 or TRBV12-4, the J gene TRBJ1-5; possibly TRBD1 for D (6 bases). The CDR3 spans 19 residues. The CDR3 coding sequence is TGTGCCAGCAGTTTAGATTCCAGGGGAATGCTTTATAGCAAGCAGCCCCAGCATTTT. It encodes CASSLDSRGMLYSKQPQHF.

In the case of this clonotype: A much larger clone differs from this one at a single base, so this may be a read error. The CDR3 loop reads CASRSWSARNEQFF. The DNA for the CDR3 is TGTGCCAGCAGGTCCTGGAGCGCTAGGAATGAGCAGTTCTTC. V gene TRBV12-3 or TRBV12-4 combines with J gene TRBJ2-1; no clear D gene. The CDR3 has 14 amino acids. V was shortened by 6 bases and J by 7 bases, with 16 bases between the two germline ends.

This clonotype was seen many times. The V and J genes are TRBV5-1 and TRBJ2-3; TRBD2 matches at 7 bases. The germline V gene has CDR1 SGHRS and CDR2 YFSETQ. The CDR3 runs 15 residues. V lost 6 bases and J lost 1; bases outside the gene matches: 8. The CDR3: CASKASGTGTDTQYF. Here the CDR3 DNA reads TGCGCCAGCAAGGCTAGCGGAACGGGCACAGATACGCAGTATTTT.

This clonotype was recorded many times. CDR3 amino acids: CATSSRQDNSPLHF. CDR3 DNA: TGTGCCACCAGCAGCAGACAGGATAATTCACCCCTCCACTTT. This chain uses TRBV15 with TRBJ1-6, with D perhaps matching TRBD1 (6 bases). Germline CDR1 is LNHNV and CDR2 is YYDKDF (reference sequence). The CDR3 is 14 residues long. Trimming left V 3 bases short and J 5 bases short, with 8 bases between.

CDR3 protein: CSASSGNKVGELFF. The CDR3 DNA reads as TGCAGTGCTAGTAGCGGGAATAAGGTCGGGGAGCTGTTTTTT. This chain links TRBV20-1 with TRBJ2-2; TRBD2 agrees at 8 bases. Germline CDR1 reads DFQATT; CDR2 reads SNEGSKA (reference sequence). CDR3 length: 14 amino acids. V was clipped by 3 bases and J by 7 bases; unmatched bases: 7.

This clonotype was seen at least ten times. V is TRBV10-3 and J is TRBJ2-1; D is unclear. V shed 4 bases and J shed 5 bases, with 15 bases lying between them. CDR3 length: 15 amino acids. The germline V gene has CDR1 ENHRY and CDR2 SYGVKD. CDR3 residues: CAISVDRGGNNEQFF. The CDR3 coding sequence is TGTGCCATCAGTGTAGACCGAGGCGGTAACAATGAGCAGTTCTTC.

This clonotype was picked up many times. V is TRBV30 and J is TRBJ2-2; TRBD2 matches at 10 bases. The V gene's germline CDR1 is GTSNPN and CDR2 SVGIG (reference sequence). This CDR3 has 17 amino acids. V gave up 0 bases and J gave up 7 bases; unmatched junction bases: 11. DNA for the CDR3: TGTGCCTGGAGTGTACTTTCAAGCGGGAGGGCCCACGGGGAGCTGTTTTTT. Protein sequence: CAWSVLSSGRAHGELFF.

Turning to this clonotype: A much larger clone lies one base from this, so it may be a read error. The rearrangement links TRBV5-1 to TRBJ2-7; maybe TRBD1 (5 bases). CDR1 is SGHRS and CDR2 is YFSETQ in the germline V gene. This CDR3 spans 14 amino acids. Trimming stripped 6 bases from V and 0 bases from J, with 13 bases between. The CDR3 spells CASTVQDNSYEQYF. In DNA, the CDR3 is TGCGCCAGCACCGTCCAGGACAACTCCTACGAGCAGTACTTC.

The sample holds many counts of this clonotype. The rearrangement joins TRBV7-2 to TRBJ1-1, with D possibly being TRBD1 (5 bases). V dropped 7 bases and J dropped 5 bases, with 14 bases sitting between them. Germline loops: CDR1 SGHTA, CDR2 FQGNSA. This CDR3 has 13 residues. Here the CDR3 reads CASTQGVWTEAFF. The DNA of the CDR3 is TGTGCCAGCACCCAGGGCGTTTGGACTGAAGCTTTCTTT.

This clonotype occurred many times. This rearrangement joins TRBV7-2 to TRBJ2-1; no firm D call. This CDR3 region has 15 residues. The germline V gene encodes CDR1 SGHTA and CDR2 FQGNSA. V was pared by 6 bases and J by 0 bases, with 12 bases between. CDR3 region: CASSPEEASYNEQFF. The CDR3 DNA follows: TGTGCCAGCAGTCCCGAGGAAGCCTCCTACAATGAGCAGTTCTTC.

Ten or more counts support this clonotype. This chain connects TRBV7-2 to TRBJ2-7; TRBD2 matches 7 bases. This CDR3 is 14 amino acids long. CDR1 is SGHTA, CDR2 FQGNSA, per germline. With V trimmed by 5 bases and J by 3 bases, 7 bases remained unmatched. The CDR3: CASSPAGAYYEQYF. The CDR3 DNA is TGTGCCAGCAGCCCCGCGGGAGCTTACTACGAGCAGTACTTC.